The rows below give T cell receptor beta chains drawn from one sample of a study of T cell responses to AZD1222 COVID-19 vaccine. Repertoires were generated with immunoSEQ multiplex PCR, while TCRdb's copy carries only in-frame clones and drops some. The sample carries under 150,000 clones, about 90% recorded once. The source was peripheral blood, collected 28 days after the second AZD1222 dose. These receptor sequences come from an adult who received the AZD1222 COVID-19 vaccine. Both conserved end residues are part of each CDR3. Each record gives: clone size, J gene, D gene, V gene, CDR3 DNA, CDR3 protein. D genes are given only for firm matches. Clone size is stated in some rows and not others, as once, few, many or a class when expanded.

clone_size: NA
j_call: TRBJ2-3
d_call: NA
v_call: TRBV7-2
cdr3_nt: TGTGCCAGCAGCACCCGGGACTCGCGCACGCAGTATTTT
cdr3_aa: CASSTRDSRTQYF

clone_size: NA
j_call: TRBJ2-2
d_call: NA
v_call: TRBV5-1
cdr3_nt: TGCGCCAGCAGCCCGGTTAGCGGAATAGAAGGGGAGCTGTTTTTT
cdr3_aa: CASSPVSGIEGELFF

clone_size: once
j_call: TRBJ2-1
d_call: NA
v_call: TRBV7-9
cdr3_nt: TGTGCCAGCAGGCGGGGACGGGGCCCCTACAATGAGCAGTTCTTC
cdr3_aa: CASRRGRGPYNEQFF

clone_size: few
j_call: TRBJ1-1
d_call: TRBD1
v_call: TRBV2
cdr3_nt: TGTGCCAGCAGGCCACAGGGGGAACTGAACACTGAAGCTTTCTTT
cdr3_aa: CASRPQGELNTEAFF

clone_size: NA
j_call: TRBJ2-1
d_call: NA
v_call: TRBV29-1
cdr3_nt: TGCAGCGTTGGGGCGGGATTAACCTACAATGAGCAGTTCTTC
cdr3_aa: CSVGAGLTYNEQFF

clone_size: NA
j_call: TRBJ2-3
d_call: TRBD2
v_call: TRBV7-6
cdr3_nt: TGTGCCAGCAGCATCGGGACTAGCGGGCGCACAGATACGCAGTATTTT
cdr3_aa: CASSIGTSGRTDTQYF

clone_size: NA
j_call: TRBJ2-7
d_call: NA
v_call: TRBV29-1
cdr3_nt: TGCAGCGTTCAGAAACAGGTGGAGTACGAGCAGTACTTC
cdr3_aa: CSVQKQVEYEQYF

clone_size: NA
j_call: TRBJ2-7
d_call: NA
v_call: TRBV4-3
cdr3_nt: TGCGCCAGCAGCCAAGCCACGTTGGGTGTCTACGAGCAGTACTTC
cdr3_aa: CASSQATLGVYEQYF

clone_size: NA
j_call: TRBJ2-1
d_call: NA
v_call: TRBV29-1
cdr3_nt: TGCAGCGTTGCGGCAAGCAATGAGCAGTTCTTC
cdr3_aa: CSVAASNEQFF

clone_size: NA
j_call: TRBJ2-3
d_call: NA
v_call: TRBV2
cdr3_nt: TGTGCCAGCATCCCGGGCAATACAGATACGCAGTATTTT
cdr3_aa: CASIPGNTDTQYF

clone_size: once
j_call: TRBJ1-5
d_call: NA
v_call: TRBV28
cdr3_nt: TGTGCCAGCACCATGGGGGGTGGTCGCAATCAGCCCCAGCATTTT
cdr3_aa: CASTMGGGRNQPQHF

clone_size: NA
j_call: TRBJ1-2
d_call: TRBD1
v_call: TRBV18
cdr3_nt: TGTGCCAGCTCATTAGCGGGACAGGTCGATGGCTACACCTTC
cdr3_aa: CASSLAGQVDGYTF

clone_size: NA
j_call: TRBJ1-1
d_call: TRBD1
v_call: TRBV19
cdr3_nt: TGTGCCAGTAACTCACCGGGACAGGGGGCGACTGCTTTCTTT
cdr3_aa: CASNSPGQGATAFF

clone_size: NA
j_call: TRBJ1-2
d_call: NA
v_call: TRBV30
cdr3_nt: TGTGCCTGGAGTCCCGGGAACTATGGCTACACCTTC
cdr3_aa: CAWSPGNYGYTF

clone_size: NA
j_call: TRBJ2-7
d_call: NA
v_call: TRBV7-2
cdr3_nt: TGTGCCAGCAGCTTAGGATATAGCAGTGCGTACGAGCAGTACTTC
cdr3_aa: CASSLGYSSAYEQYF

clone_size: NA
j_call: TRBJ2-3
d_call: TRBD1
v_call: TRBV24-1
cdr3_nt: TGTGCCACCAGTGATCCCGGGACAGTCACAGATACGCAGTATTTT
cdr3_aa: CATSDPGTVTDTQYF

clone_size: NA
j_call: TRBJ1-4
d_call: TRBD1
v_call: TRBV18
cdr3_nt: TGTGCCAGCTCACACCGGGACAGGGTAGTTGTCGTCGAAAAACTGTTTTTT
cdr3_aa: CASSHRDRVVVVEKLFF

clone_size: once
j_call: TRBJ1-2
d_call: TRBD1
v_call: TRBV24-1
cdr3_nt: TGTGCCACGAGTCGAGACGCAGGGGGTTCTGGCTACACCTTC
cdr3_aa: CATSRDAGGSGYTF

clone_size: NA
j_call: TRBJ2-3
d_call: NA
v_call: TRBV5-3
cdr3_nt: TGTGCCAGAAGCTTGTCGGGAGATACGCAGTATTTT
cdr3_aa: CARSLSGDTQYF

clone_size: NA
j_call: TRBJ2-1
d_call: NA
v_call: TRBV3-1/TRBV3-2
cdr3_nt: TGTGCCAGCAGCCAACCCCCCACCTACAATGAGCAGTTCTTC
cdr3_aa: CASSQPPTYNEQFF

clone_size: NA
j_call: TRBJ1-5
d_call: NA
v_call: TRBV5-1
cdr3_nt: TGCGCCAGCAGCCCTATGGGGGGCGATCAGCCCCAGCATTTT
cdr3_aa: CASSPMGGDQPQHF

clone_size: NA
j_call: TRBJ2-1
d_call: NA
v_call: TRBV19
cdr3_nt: TGTGCCAGTAACTTAGGACTGAGCTCCTACAATGAGCAGTTCTTC
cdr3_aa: CASNLGLSSYNEQFF

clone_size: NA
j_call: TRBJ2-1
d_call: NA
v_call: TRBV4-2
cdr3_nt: TGTGCCAGCAGCCAAGAGGGGTCGACTAGCAATGAGCAGTTCTTC
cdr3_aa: CASSQEGSTSNEQFF

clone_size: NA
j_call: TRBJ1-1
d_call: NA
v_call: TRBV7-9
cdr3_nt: TGTGCCAGCAGCTTAGTATCCGGAGCGAACACTGAAGCTTTCTTT
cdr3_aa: CASSLVSGANTEAFF

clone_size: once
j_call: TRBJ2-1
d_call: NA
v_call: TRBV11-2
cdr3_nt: TGTGCCAGCAGCTCCGGTTACAATGAGCAGTTCTTC
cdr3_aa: CASSSGYNEQFF

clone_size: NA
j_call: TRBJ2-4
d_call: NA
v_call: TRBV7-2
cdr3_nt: TGTGCCAGCAGCCGCATGGGGGCTGCATTAGCCAAAAACATTCAGTACTTC
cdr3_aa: CASSRMGAALAKNIQYF

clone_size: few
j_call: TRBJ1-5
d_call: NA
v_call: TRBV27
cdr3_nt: TGTGCCAGCAGTTTATGGGGCAGTAATCAGCCCCAGCATTTT
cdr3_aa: CASSLWGSNQPQHF

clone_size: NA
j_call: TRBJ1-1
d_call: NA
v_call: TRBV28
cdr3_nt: TGTGCCAGCAGTGTCGTAGGGGTCGACACTGAAGCTTTCTTT
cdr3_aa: CASSVVGVDTEAFF

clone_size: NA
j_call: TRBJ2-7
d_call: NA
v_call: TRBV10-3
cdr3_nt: TGTGCGACCGAGCAGGGCTACGAGCAGTACTTC
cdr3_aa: CATEQGYEQYF

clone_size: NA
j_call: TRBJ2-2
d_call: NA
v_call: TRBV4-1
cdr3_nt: TGCGCCAGCAGCCAAGATTGGGGAGCCGGGGAGCTGTTTTTT
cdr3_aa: CASSQDWGAGELFF

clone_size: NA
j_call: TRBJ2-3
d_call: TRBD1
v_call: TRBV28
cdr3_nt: TGTGCCAGCTTCGGGTCCGTAAGGGGGCAGAGCACAGATACGCAGTATTTT
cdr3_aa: CASFGSVRGQSTDTQYF

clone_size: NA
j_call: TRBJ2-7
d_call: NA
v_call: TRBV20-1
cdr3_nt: TGCAGTGCTAGTAGAGCAGGTAACATAGGGAACGAGCAGTACTTC
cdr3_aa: CSASRAGNIGNEQYF

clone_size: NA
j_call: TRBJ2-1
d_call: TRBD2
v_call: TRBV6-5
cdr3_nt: TGTGCCAGCAGTTCTAGCGGGAACTACAATGAGCAGTTCTTC
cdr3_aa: CASSSSGNYNEQFF

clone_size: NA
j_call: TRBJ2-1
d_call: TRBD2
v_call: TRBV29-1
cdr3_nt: TGCAGCGTGGCCGTTGGTAGCGGGATAGGGCCTAATGAGCAGTTCTTC
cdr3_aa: CSVAVGSGIGPNEQFF

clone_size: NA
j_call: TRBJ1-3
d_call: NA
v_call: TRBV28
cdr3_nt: TGTGCCTCCCAACCCAAAACAGGTGCAGGAAACACCATATATTTT
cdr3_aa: CASQPKTGAGNTIYF

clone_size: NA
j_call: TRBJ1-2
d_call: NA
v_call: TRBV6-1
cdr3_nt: TGTGCCAGCAGTGAGGTTGGGAGGGTGGACTATGGCTACACCTTC
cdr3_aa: CASSEVGRVDYGYTF

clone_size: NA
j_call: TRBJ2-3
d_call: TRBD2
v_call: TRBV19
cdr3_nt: TGTGCCAGTAGTGGGGAGGGACTAGCGGGGGCAGATACGCAGTATTTT
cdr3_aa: CASSGEGLAGADTQYF

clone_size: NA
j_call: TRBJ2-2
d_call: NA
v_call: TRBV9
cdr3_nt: TGTGCCAGCAGCCCCGTATCAGAGCAAAACACCGGGGAGCTGTTTTTT
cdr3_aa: CASSPVSEQNTGELFF

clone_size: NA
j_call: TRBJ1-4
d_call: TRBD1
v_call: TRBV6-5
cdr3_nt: TGTGCCAGCAGGACCGGGACAGTTAATGAAAAACTGTTTTTT
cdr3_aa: CASRTGTVNEKLFF

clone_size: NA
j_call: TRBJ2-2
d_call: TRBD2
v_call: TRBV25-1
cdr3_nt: TGTGCCAGCACAGCGGGACCGAACACCGGGGAGCTGTTTTTT
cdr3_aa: CASTAGPNTGELFF

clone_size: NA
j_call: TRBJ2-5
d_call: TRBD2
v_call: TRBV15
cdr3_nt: TGTGCCACCAGCAGTGGCCGGGGACTAGCGGGAGAGACCCAGTACTTC
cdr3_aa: CATSSGRGLAGETQYF

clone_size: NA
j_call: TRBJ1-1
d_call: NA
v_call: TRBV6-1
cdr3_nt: TGTGCCAGCAGTGAAGCGACAGTCAGGAACACTGAAGCTTTCTTT
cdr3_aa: CASSEATVRNTEAFF

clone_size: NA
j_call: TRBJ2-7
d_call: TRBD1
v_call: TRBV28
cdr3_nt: TGTGCCAGCAGCACAGGGGGCTCCTACGAGCAGTACTTC
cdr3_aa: CASSTGGSYEQYF

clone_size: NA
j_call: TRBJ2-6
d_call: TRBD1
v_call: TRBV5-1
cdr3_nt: TGCGCCAGCAGCTTACAACAGGGGGCGCCTGGGGCCAACGTCCTGACTTTC
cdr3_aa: CASSLQQGAPGANVLTF

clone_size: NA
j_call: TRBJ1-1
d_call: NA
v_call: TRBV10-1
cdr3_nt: TGCGCCAGCAGTGAGTCGGTCAACACTGAAGCTTTCTTT
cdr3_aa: CASSESVNTEAFF

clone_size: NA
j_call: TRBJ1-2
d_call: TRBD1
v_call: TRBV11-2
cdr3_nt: TGTGCCAGCACATCACAGGGGTATGGCTACACCTTC
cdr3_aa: CASTSQGYGYTF

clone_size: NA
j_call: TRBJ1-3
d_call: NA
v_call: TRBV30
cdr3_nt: TGTGCCTGGGACGACAGATCGTACTCTGGAAACACCATATATTTT
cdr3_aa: CAWDDRSYSGNTIYF

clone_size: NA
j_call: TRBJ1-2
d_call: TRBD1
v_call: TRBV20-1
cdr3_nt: TGCAGTGCTAGAGAGGGACAGCGATTTGTGTTT
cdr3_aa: CSAREGQRFVF

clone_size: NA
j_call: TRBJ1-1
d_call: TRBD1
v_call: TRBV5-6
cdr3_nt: TGTGCCAGCAGCCTAGCAGGGGGCGACACTGAAGCTTTCTTT
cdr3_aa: CASSLAGGDTEAFF

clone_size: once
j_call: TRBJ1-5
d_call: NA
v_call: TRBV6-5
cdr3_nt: TGTGCCAGCATTCGCTCGTGGGCTAGCAATCAGCCCCAGCATTTT
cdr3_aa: CASIRSWASNQPQHF

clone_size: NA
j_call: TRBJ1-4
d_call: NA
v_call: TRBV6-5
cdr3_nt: TGTGCCAGCAGCCCGGGCCTAAGGGGTGAAAAACTGTTTTTT
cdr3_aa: CASSPGLRGEKLFF

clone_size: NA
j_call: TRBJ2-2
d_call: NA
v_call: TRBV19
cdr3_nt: TGTGCCAGTAGTATTTGGGCAGGCCTTAGAGGAACCGGGGAGCTGTTTTTT
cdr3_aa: CASSIWAGLRGTGELFF

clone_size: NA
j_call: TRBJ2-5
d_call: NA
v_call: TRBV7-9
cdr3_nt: TGTGCCAGCAGCTCTGGAGAGACCCAGTACTTC
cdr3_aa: CASSSGETQYF

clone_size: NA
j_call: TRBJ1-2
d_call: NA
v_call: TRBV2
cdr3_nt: TGTGCCAGCAGTGAAGCGGGACGCAACTATGGCTACACCTTC
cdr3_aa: CASSEAGRNYGYTF

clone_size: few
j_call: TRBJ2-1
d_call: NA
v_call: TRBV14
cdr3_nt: TGTGCCAGCAGCCAATCAGGGTGGGGGGGCCCCAATGAGCAGTTCTTC
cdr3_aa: CASSQSGWGGPNEQFF

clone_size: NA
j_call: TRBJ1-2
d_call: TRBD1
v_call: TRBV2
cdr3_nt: TGTGCCCTGGGACAGACCAACTATGGCTACACCTTC
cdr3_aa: CALGQTNYGYTF